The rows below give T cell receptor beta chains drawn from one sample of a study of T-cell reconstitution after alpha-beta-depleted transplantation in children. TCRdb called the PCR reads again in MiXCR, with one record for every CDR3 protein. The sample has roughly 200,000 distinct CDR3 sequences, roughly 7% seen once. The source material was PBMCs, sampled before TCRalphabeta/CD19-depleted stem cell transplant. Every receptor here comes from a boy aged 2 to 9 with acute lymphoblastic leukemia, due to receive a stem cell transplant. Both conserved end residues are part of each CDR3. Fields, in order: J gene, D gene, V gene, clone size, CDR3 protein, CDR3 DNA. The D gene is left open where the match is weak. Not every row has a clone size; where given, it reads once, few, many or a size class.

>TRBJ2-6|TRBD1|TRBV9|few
CASSVGKGAHSGANVLTF
TGTGCCAGCAGCGTAGGTAAGGGGGCCCACTCTGGGGCCAACGTCCTGACTTTC
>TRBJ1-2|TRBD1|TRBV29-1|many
CSAPHRAGTGIGYTF
TGCAGCGCCCCACACCGAGCGGGGACAGGGATCGGCTACACCTTC
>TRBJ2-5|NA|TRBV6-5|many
CASSYDSGRETQYF
TGTGCCAGCAGTTACGACTCAGGGCGAGAGACCCAGTACTTC
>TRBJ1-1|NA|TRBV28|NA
CASSLISDVNTEAFF
TGTGCCAGCAGTTTAATCTCGGACGTGAACACTGAAGCTTTCTTT
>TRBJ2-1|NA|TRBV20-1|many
CSARERSSYNEQFF
TGCAGTGCTAGAGAGCGGAGCTCCTACAATGAGCAGTTCTTC
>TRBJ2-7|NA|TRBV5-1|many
CASSLAGLEQYF
TGCGCCAGCAGCTTGGCTGGCCTCGAGCAGTACTTC
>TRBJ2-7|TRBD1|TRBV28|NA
CAVGQQVGYEQYF
TGTGCGGTGGGACAGCAGGTCGGCTACGAGCAGTACTTC
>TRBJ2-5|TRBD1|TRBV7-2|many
CASSVDRASQETQYF
TGTGCCAGCAGCGTCGACAGGGCTTCCCAAGAGACCCAGTACTTC
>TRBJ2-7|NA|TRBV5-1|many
CASSLGDAAYEQYF
TGCGCCAGCAGCCTTGGGGACGCGGCCTACGAGCAGTACTTC
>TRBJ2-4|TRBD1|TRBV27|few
CASSSQTGPGIQYF
TGTGCCAGCAGTTCACAGACAGGGCCTGGGATTCAGTACTTC
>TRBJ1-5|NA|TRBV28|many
CASSLSGFSNQPQHF
TGTGCCAGCAGTTTATCAGGGTTCAGCAATCAGCCCCAGCATTTT
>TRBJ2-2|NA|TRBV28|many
CASSFGPGELFF
TGTGCCAGCAGTTTCGGCCCCGGGGAGCTGTTTTTT
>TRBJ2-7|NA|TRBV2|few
CASSPRKISYEQYF
TGTGCCAGCAGCCCCCGGAAGATCTCCTACGAGCAGTACTTC
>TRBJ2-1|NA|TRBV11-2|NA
CASSPSSGEEQFF
TGTGCCAGCAGCCCTTCCAGTGGAGAAGAGCAGTTCTTC
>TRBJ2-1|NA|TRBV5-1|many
CASSNFGAGTSGLKISYNEQFF
NA
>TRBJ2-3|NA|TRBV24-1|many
CATSDPRGDERGVTDTQYF
TGTGCCACCAGTGATCCTAGGGGGGATGAGCGGGGTGTAACAGATACGCAGTATTTT
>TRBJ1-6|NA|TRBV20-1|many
CSASAFHSLHF
TGCAGTGCTAGTGCCTTTCACTCCCTCCACTTT
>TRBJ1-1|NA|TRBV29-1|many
CSVEQGPTEAFF
TGCAGCGTCGAGCAGGGGCCCACTGAAGCTTTCTTT
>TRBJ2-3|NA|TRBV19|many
CASSNPNRAGADTQYF
TGTGCCAGTAGTAACCCGAACAGGGCTGGGGCAGATACGCAGTATTTT
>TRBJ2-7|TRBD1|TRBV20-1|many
CSAPGTGNYEQYF
TGCAGTGCCCCCGGGACAGGGAACTACGAGCAGTACTTC
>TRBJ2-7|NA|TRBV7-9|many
CASSTVSYEQYF
TGTGCCAGCAGCACTGTCTCCTACGAGCAGTACTTC
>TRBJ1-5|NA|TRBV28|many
CASRAMGGLQPQHF
TGTGCCAGCAGAGCCATGGGGGGGTTGCAGCCCCAGCATTTT
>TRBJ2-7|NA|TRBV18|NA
CASSPQGQTYEQYF
TGTGCCAGCTCACCTCAAGGACAGACCTACGAGCAGTACTTC
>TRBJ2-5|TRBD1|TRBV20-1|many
CSASRDRVGETQYF
TGCAGTGCTAGCCGGGACAGGGTAGGAGAGACCCAGTACTTC
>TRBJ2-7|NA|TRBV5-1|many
CASRAPLGYEQYF
TGCGCCAGCAGGGCCCCACTGGGCTACGAGCAGTACTTC
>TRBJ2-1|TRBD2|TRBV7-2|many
CASSSGGLGPYNEQFF
TGTGCCAGCAGCTCTGGCGGACTAGGCCCCTACAATGAGCAGTTCTTC
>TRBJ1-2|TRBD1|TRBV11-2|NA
CASSTPGQGAHGYTF
TGTGCCAGCAGCACCCCAGGACAGGGGGCACATGGCTACACCTTC
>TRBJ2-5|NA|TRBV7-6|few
CASSFAGRRETQYF
TGTGCCAGCAGCTTCGCAGGGAGACGAGAGACCCAGTACTTC
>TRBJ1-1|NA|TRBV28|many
CASSFFAGPNTEAFF
TGTGCCAGCAGTTTCTTCGCAGGGCCGAACACTGAAGCTTTCTTT
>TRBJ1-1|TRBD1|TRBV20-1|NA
CSAATRQGLHTEAFF
TGCAGTGCCGCGACTAGACAGGGGCTACACACTGAAGCTTTCTTT
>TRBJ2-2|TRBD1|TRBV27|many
CATWGQGGTRRTTGELFF
TGTGCCACCTGGGGACAGGGAGGAACTCGAAGGACTACCGGGGAGCTGTTTTTT
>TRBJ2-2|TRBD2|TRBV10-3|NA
CAIRLAGNTGELFF
TGTGCCATCAGACTAGCGGGGAACACCGGGGAGCTGTTTTTT
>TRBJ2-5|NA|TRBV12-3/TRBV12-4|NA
CASSLGLAEQETQYF
TGTGCCAGCAGTTTGGGGCTAGCAGAACAAGAGACCCAGTACTTC
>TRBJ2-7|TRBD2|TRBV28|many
CASSRTGGPEEQYF
TGTGCCAGCAGTCGGACGGGGGGGCCGGAAGAGCAGTACTTC
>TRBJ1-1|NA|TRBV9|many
CASSADMNTEAFF
TGTGCCAGCAGCGCCGACATGAACACTGAAGCTTTCTTT
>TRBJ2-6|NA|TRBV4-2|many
CASSQVQGGANVLTF
TGTGCCAGCAGCCAAGTTCAAGGGGGGGCCAACGTCCTGACTTTC
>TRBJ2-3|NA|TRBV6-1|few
CASSGGLNTDTQYF
TGTGCCAGCAGCGGGGGGCTGAACACAGATACGCAGTATTTT
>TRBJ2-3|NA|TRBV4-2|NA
CASSHRRGLGADTQYF
TGTGCCAGCAGCCACCGAAGGGGACTGGGGGCGGATACGCAGTATTTT
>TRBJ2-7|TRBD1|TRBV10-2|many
CASRTGTGTSINSYEQYF
TGCGCCAGCAGGACCGGGACAGGAACTTCCATCAACTCCTACGAGCAGTACTTC
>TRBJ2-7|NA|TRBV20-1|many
CSATPTSNTAYEQYF
TGCAGTGCAACCCCAACTAGCAACACAGCCTACGAGCAGTACTTC
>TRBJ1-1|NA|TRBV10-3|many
CASTGGNTEAFF
TGTGCCTCCACGGGCGGGAACACTGAAGCTTTCTTT
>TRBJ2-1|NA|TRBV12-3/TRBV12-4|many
CASKFLERNEQFF
TGTGCCAGCAAGTTCTTAGAGCGGAATGAGCAGTTCTTC
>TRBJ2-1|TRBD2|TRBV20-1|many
CSARGLFATSFGQFF
TGCAGTGCTAGAGGGTTATTCGCGACTAGCTTCGGGCAGTTCTTC
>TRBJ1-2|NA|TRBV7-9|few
CASSSTGIYGYTF
TGTGCCAGCAGCTCTACAGGGATCTATGGCTACACCTTC
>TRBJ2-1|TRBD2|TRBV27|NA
CASTYSGGAFEQFF
TGTGCCAGCACTTATAGCGGGGGGGCTTTTGAGCAGTTCTTC
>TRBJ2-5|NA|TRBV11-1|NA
CASSLAQQETQYF
TGTGCCAGCAGCTTAGCGCAACAAGAGACCCAGTACTTC
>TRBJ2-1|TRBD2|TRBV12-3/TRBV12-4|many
CASSSAGEQFF
TGTGCCAGCAGTTCAGCGGGGGAGCAGTTCTTC